The 4 T cell receptor beta chains in this list originate from one sample, sequenced in a study of read filtering for tumor transcriptome and immune sequencing. This library used around 400 ng RNA and molecular barcoded adaptors spanning alpha/delta and beta/gamma chains. In TCRdb, the reads were re-called with MiXCR into one record per CDR3 protein. The sample shows fewer than 35,000 distinct CDR3 sequences, around 18% of them seen only once. What was sequenced was a population of CD138-negative cells sorted from bone marrow. Receptors were obtained from a donor over 35 with multiple myeloma.

This clonotype was detected ten times or more. V usage is TRBV28 and J usage is TRBJ1-1; D remains ambiguous. Trimming left V 7 bases short and J 1 base short, with 10 bases between. This CDR3 spans 13 amino acids. Germline CDR1 and CDR2: MDHEN and SYDVKM. For the CDR3, the DNA is TGTGCCAGCAAGGAAGCCGGGAACACTGAAGCTTTCTTT. This encodes CASKEAGNTEAFF.

In its sample, this clonotype was seen many times. The chain uses TRBV6-6 and TRBJ2-2, with 9 nucleotides matching TRBD1. Germline CDR1 and CDR2: MNHNY and SVGAGI (reference sequence). The CDR3 covers 13 residues. V was pared by 6 bases and J by 4 bases, with 0 bases of the junction left unmatched. CDR3 loop: CASRDRGTGELFF. DNA of the CDR3: TGTGCCAGCAGGGACAGGGGCACCGGGGAGCTGTTTTTT.

Concerning this clonotype: A read error may be the cause here, since a much bigger clone is one base away. The missing conserved phenylalanine or tryptophan at the end of this CDR3 makes a read error likely. The rearrangement uses TRBV12-3 or TRBV12-4 and TRBJ2-1; D unresolved. CDR3 size: 10 residues. The germline V and J ends were trimmed by 1 base and 12 bases, with 4 bases remaining between them. In nucleotides, the CDR3 is TGTGCCAGCAGTTTAGATGGGCAGTTCTGC. Translating it yields CASSLDGQFC.

Notes on this clonotype: This may arise from a read error, as a much more abundant clone is one base away. The V gene is TRBV12-3 or TRBV12-4, the J gene TRBJ1-2, with D possibly being TRBD1 (5 bases). The germline V and J ends were trimmed by 1 base and 9 bases, with 9 bases remaining between them. This CDR3 is 12 amino acids long. The CDR3 region has the DNA TGTGCCAGCAGTTTAGGGACATCATGCTACACCTTC. Its translation: CASSLGTSCYTF.